The clone carrying this T cell receptor beta chain was observed at least ten times. TCR beta CDR3 region amplification was performed from RNA transcripts. HTBI primers were used for first-round RT-PCR of the TCR CDR3. One entry per CDR3 protein results from TCRdb running MiXCR on the multiplex PCR reads. The sample consists of hundreds of thousands of distinct CDR3 sequences, less than 30% of them appearing once. This sample was included in a study of T cells in Graves' hyperthyroidism and ophthalmopathy. Patients were aged 18 to 65, had disease duration under 2 months, and had newly diagnosed hyperthyroidism. The sequence was obtained from a middle-aged man with Graves' hyperthyroidism that later progressed to Graves' ophthalmopathy. The sequencing sample was made of blood.

The CDR3 protein is CASSSSGRAGELFF. The CDR3 DNA sequence: TGTGCCAGCAGCTCCAGCGGGAGGGCCGGGGAGCTGTTTTTT. The chain employs TRBV7-3 and TRBJ2-2; 10 positions agree with TRBD2. Germline-derived CDR1 and CDR2 are SGHTA and FQGTGA. The CDR3 totals 14 residues. The ends lost 4 bases at V and 6 bases at J; junction bases unmatched: 2.